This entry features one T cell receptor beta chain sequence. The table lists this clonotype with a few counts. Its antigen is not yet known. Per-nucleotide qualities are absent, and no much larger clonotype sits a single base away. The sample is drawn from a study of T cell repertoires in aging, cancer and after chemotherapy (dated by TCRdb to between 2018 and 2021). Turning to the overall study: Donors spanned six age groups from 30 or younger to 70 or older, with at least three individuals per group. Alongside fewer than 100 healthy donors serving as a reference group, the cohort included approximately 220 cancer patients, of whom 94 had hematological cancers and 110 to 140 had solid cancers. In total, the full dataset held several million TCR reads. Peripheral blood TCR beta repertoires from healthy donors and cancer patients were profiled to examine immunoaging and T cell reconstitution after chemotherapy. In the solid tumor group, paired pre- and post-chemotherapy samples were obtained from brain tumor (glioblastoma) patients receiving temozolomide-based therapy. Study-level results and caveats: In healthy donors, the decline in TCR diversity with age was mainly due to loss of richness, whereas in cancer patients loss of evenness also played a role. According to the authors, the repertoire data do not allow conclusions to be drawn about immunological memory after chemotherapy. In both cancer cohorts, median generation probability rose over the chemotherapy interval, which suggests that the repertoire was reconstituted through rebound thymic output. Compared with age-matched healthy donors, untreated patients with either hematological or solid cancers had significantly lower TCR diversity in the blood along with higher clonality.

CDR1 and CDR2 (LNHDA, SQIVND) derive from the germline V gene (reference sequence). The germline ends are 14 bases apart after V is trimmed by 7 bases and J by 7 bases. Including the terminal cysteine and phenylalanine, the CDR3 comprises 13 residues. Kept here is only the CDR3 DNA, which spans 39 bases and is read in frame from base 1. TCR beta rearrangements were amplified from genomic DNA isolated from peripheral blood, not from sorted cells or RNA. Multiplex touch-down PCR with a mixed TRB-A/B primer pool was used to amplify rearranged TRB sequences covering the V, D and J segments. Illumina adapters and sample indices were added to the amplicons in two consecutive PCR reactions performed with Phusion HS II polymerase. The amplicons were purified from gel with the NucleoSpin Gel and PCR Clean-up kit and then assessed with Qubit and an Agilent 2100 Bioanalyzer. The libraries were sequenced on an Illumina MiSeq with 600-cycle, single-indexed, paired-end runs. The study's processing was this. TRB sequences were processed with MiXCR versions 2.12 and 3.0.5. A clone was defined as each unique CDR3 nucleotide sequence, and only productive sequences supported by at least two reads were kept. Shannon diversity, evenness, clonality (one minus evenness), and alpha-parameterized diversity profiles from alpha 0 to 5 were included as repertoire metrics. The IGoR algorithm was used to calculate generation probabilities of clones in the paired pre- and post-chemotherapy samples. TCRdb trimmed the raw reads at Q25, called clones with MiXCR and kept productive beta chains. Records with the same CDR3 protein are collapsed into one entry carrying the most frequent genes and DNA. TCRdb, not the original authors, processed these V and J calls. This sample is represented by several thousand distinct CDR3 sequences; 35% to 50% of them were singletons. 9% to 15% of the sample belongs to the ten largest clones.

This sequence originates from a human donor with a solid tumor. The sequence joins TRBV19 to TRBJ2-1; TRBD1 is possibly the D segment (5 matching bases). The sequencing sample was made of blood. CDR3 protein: CASTPLGLNEQFF. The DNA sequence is TGTGCCAGTACTCCCCTGGGGCTAAATGAGCAGTTCTTC.